Below, one T cell receptor beta chain is given with its context. Its antigen is currently not known. No clone much larger than this one lies a single base away; base qualities are absent. The data were taken from a study of T cell responses to AZD1222 COVID-19 vaccine (dated by TCRdb to the early 2020s). The study in broad terms: A total of 230 to 250 trial participants underwent TCR sequencing, of whom 200 to 220 received two doses of AZD1222 and 26 received two doses of the MenACWY control vaccine. Trial participants were enrolled into age subgroups of 18-55, 56-69 and 70-plus years, which contained around 140, 26 and 57 TCR-sequenced participants, respectively. Overall study results and their limits: Vaccine-associated CD4 TCRs spanned the whole spike protein, with dominant responses in regions 160-218 and 743-854. Because no day 14 peak-response samples were available, the repertoires could be characterized only after the peak T cell response. Spike-specific TCR breadth and depth rose significantly after two AZD1222 doses compared with day 0 and with MenACWY recipients. In the small 56-69-year group, the increase in depth fell short of significance, most likely because of low power. Conclusions about previously exposed vaccinees are limited because only 6 or 7 AZD1222 recipients were SARS-CoV-2 seropositive at baseline. Participants were mostly white British, with more females than males. The authors suggested clonal diversity may have been underestimated. Epitopes outside the regions mutated in the B.1.351 and B.1.1.7 variants were reportedly recognized by nearly half of the unique spike-specific TCRs.

The CDR3 regions of human TCRbeta chains were subjected to immunosequencing. From the authors' description of their analysis: TCRs in the repertoires were compared against a reference library of SARS-CoV-2-specific TCRs that had been generated with the MIRA antigen-specificity platform. Breadth meant the fraction of unique TCRs that were SARS-CoV-2-associated, whereas depth meant the fraction of total T cells that were SARS-CoV-2-associated. Each spike-specific TCR was assigned to its reactive spike region and to a CD4 or CD8 class using the MIRA data. Log10-transformed breadth and depth values were compared by one-way ANOVA with Sidak's multiple comparisons tests. Imported from immuneACCESS, the table was reduced by TCRdb to in-frame sequences with V and J called. These copies leave out some clones; in studies compared against another copy, an unresolved V gene accounts for under half, and the cause of the remainder is not known. The V and J calls and clone size come from that table; D and trimming were worked out from the DNA. The sample table lists 100,000 to 120,000 clones, more than 90% of them with a count of one. Less than 2.5% of the sample is taken by the ten largest.

Interpreted using the paper, the time point label stands for: about 28 days (+/-7) after the second vaccine dose. AZD1222 recipients given second doses at about 4 weeks or at about 12 weeks were pooled, since spike-specific TCR depth and breadth were not found to differ between the two schedules. The vaccinee samples were drawn from two UK trials, COV001 and COV002, one of which was a single-blind randomized controlled phase 2/3 trial testing AZD1222 (ChAdOx1 nCoV-19) in healthy adults. For TCRbeta chain sequencing, PBMC samples from trial participants were taken at day 0 and at day 28 after the second dose. V and J are truncated by 4 bases and 8 bases respectively, leaving an intervening sequence of 18 bases. Sequences SGHDT (CDR1) and YYEEEE (CDR2) are obtained from the germline V gene. From the cysteine through the phenylalanine, the CDR3 covers 15 amino acids. Only the CDR3 region is kept as DNA, spanning 45 bases read in frame from base 1.

This specimen was peripheral blood, taken 28 days after the second AZD1222 dose. The V gene is TRBV5-6 and the J gene is TRBJ1-4, with the D gene call left open. This TCR was sampled from an adult who received the AZD1222 COVID-19 vaccine. The bases read TGTGCCAGCAGCCCAGCCCCAAACATGGGGGAAAAACTGTTTTTT. Its protein product is CASSPAPNMGEKLFF.